This T cell receptor (beta chain) was identified in a study of blood T cells in healthy people across ages (dated by TCRdb to the mid-2010s). In terms of the full investigation: In model experiments, template switching captured about one uniquely barcoded TCR beta cDNA molecule for every two T cells. To track age-related changes in TCR beta repertoire diversity, the study relied on deep sequencing normalized with unique cDNA molecular identifiers. Four age groups were formed from the donors: young (average approximately 15 years), middle-aged (approximately 40), aged (about 62) and long-lived (approximately 80). To avoid experimental bias, donors of different ages were spread randomly across the sequencing lanes. Two additional independent replicas of 1 million unique cDNA reads from the same blood draw were analyzed for two donors (one aged 18 to 29 and one aged 80 or older). Summary of the overall study and its limitations: Since profiling was done on bulk unsorted PBMCs, naive and antigen-experienced compartments could not be conclusively compared. Estimates of total diversity based on one million sequenced T cells were regarded as lower bounds and as underestimates. Compared with the aged group, the long-lived group had more naive CD4+ T cells, fewer expanded clones and increased TCR diversity, a pattern suggesting age selection. Donor CMV infection status was unknown, potentially confounding age-related changes in expanded clonotypes. As age increased, observed TCR beta diversity per million T cells dropped in a roughly linear way, and a significant reduction was already evident by age 40. The percentage of naive T cells measured by flow cytometry correlated strongly with observed TCR beta diversity.

Libraries were prepared through 5' RACE. TCRdb records Illumina HiSeq 2500 as the sequencer. The second PCR ran for about 6 to 12 cycles and used a J-beta primer mix along with a sample-barcoded 5' primer. Each TCR beta cDNA molecule received a unique molecular identifier from a template-switch 5' adaptor carrying 12 random nucleotides. Each sample yielded at least 2.5 million CDR3-containing paired-end reads. The Mint cDNA synthesis kit, primed by a TRBC-specific oligonucleotide, was used to synthesize first-strand cDNA from all RNA. After uracil-DNA glycosylase treatment, a first 18-cycle PCR used universal primers M1SS and BC2_uni_R on all cDNA. Processing in the source paper ran as follows. For normalization, 1 million high-quality reads, each with a distinct molecular identifier, were randomly selected from each sample. Instead of being binned into consensus sequences, reads with shared molecular identifiers were discarded. CDR3 identification, clonotype clustering and error correction used MiTCR with a Q25 quality threshold and the strictest error-elimination algorithm. A nonparametric unseen species model with Euler transformation was used to estimate a lower bound on total TCR beta diversity. Through fastp at Q25 and MiXCR, TCRdb rebuilt clones from the public reads, retaining in-frame beta chains. Each entry merges the rows of one CDR3 protein and shows their most common DNA and genes. None of the V and J calls come from the authors' own analysis; TCRdb made them. This sample holds fewer than 2,000,000 distinct CDR3 sequences; almost 35% were observed only once. The top ten clones comprise around 11% of the sample.

Systemically healthy Caucasian individuals from Russia, about 38 in total and aged roughly 6 to 95 years, were included as donors. Each donor gave around 9.9 milliliters of peripheral blood, collected into EDTA-treated Vacutainer tubes. Ficoll-Paque density-gradient centrifugation was used to isolate PBMCs, with at least 6.5 million per sample. Total RNA was extracted from PBMCs with Trizol reagent, with at least 6 micrograms obtained per sample. For every donor, an aliquot of PBMCs went through flow cytometry to measure the percentages of naive CD45RAhigh/CD27high T cells. The germline V gene provides CDR1 MDHEN and CDR2 SYDVKM. The CDR3 runs 14 amino acids, cysteine and phenylalanine included. CDR3 DNA is the only sequence kept; it has 42 bases, read in frame from the first base. The junction shows trimming of 5 bases on V and 11 bases on J, and the gene matches do not reach 11 bases of it. Regarding this clonotype: This clone's antigen is unknown. It has no much larger one-base neighbor in the sample; base qualities were not kept.

The sequence links TRBV28 to TRBJ1-5; 8 middle bases align to TRBD1. This TCR derives from a woman in her thirties in good health. Specimen: blood. The CDR3 protein: CASSPDRAGATQHF. The bases read TGTGCCAGCAGTCCGGACAGGGCCGGGGCGACCCAGCATTTT.